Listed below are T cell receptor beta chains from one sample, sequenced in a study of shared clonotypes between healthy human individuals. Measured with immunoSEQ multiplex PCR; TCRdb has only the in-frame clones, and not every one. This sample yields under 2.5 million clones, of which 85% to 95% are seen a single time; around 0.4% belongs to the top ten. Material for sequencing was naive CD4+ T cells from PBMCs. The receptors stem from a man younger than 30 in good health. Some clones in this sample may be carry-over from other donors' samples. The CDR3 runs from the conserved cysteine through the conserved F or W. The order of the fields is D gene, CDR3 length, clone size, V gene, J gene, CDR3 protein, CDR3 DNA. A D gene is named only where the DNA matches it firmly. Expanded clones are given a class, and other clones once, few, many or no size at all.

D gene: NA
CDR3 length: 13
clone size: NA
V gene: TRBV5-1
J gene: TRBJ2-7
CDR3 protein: CASSTLRSYEQYF
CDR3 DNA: TGCGCCAGCAGCACCCTACGATCCTACGAGCAGTACTTC

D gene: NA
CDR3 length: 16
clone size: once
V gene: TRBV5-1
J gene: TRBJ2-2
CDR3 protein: CASSLIAERNTGELFF
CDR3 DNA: TGCGCCAGCAGCTTGATTGCTGAAAGAAACACCGGGGAGCTGTTTTTT

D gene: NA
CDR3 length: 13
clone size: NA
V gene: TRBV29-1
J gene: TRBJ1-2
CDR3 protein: CSVEGRTAYGYTF
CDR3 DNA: TGCAGCGTTGAAGGCAGGACAGCCTATGGCTACACCTTC

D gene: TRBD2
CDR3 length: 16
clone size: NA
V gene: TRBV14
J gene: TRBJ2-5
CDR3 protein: CASSPWTSGGGETQYF
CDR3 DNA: TGTGCCAGCAGCCCCTGGACTAGCGGAGGCGGGGAGACCCAGTACTTC

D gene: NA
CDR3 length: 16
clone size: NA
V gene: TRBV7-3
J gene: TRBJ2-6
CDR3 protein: CASSLVGPSGANVLTF
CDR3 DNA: TGTGCCAGCAGCTTAGTCGGACCCTCTGGGGCCAACGTCCTGACTTTC

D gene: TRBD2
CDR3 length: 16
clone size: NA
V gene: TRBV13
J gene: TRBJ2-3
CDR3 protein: CASSSLGSGRLDTQYF
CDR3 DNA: TGTGCCAGCAGCTCCCTCGGGAGCGGGAGGTTGGATACGCAGTATTTT

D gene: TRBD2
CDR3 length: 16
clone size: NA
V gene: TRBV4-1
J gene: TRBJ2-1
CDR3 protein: CASSSRASGSHNEQFF
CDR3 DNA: TGCGCCAGCAGTTCGAGGGCTAGCGGGAGCCACAATGAGCAGTTCTTC

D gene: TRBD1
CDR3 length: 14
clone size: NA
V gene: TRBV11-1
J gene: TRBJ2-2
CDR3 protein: CASRLGQVAGELFF
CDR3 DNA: TGTGCCAGCAGACTTGGACAGGTCGCCGGGGAGCTGTTTTTT

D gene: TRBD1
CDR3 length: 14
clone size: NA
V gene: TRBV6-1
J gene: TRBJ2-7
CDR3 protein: CASSRDRGAHEQYF
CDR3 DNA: TGTGCCAGCAGCCGGGACAGGGGGGCTCACGAGCAGTACTTC

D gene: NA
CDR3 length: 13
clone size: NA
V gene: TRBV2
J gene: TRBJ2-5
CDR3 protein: CASRIGLEVTQYF
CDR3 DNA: TGTGCCAGCAGGATAGGTCTAGAGGTGACCCAGTACTTC

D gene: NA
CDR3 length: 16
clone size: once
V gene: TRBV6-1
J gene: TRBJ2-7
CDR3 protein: CASSEILWGSHYEQYF
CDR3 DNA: TGTGCCAGCAGTGAAATATTATGGGGGAGTCACTACGAGCAGTACTTC

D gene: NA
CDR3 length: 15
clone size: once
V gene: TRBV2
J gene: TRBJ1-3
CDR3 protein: CASSDRGSAGNTIYF
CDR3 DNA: TGTGCCAGCAGTGATCGGGGATCGGCGGGAAACACCATATATTTT